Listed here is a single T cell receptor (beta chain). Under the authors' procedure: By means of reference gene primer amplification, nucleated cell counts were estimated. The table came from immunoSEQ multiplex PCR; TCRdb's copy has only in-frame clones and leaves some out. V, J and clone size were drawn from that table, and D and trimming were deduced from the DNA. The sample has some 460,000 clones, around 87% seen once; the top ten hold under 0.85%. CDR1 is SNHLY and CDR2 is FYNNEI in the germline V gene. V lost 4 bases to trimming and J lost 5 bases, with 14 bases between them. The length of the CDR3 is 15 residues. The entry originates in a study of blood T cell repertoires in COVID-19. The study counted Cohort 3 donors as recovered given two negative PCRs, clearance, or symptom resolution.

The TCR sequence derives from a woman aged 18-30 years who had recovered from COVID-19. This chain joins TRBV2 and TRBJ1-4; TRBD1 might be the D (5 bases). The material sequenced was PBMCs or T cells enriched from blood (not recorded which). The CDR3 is CASSGQGGRNEKLFF. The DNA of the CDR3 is TGTGCCAGCAGTGGGCAGGGCGGAAGGAATGAAAAACTGTTTTTT.